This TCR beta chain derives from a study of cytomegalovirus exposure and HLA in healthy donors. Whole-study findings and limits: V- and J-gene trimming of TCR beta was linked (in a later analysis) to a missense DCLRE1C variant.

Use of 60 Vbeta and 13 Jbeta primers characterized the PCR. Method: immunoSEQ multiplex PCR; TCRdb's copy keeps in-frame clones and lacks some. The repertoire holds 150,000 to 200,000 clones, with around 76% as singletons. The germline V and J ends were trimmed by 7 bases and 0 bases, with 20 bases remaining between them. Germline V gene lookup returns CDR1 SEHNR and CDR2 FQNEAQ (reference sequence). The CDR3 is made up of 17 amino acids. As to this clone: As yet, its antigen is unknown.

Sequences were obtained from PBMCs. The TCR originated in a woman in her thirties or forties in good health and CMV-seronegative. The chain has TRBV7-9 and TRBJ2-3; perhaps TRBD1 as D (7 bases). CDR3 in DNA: TGTGCCAGCACCGCCAGGGGGGAAGGGAGGAGCACAGATACGCAGTATTTT. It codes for CASTARGEGRSTDTQYF. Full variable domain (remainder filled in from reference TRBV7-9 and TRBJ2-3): DTGVSQNPRHKITKRGQNVTFRCDPISEHNRLYWYRQTLGQGPEFLTYFQNEAQLEKSRLLSDRFSAERPKGSFSTLEIQRTEQGDSAMYLCASTARGEGRSTDTQYFGPGTRLTVL.